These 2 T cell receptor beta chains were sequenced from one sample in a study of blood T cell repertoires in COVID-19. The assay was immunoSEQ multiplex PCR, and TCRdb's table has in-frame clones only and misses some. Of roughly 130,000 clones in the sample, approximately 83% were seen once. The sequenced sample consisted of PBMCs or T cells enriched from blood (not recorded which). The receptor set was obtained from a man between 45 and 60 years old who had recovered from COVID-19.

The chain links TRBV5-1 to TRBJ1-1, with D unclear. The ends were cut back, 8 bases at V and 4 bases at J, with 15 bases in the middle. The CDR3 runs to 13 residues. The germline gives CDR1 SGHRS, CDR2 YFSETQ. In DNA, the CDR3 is TGCGCCAGGGGCGGAGGGTTGGCCACTGAAGCTTTCTTT. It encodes CARGGGLATEAFF. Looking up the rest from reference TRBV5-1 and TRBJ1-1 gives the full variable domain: KAGVTQTPRYLIKTRGQQVTLSCSPISGHRSVSWYQQTPGQGLQFLFEYFSETQRNKGNFPGRFSGRQFSNSRSEMNVSTLELGDSALYLCARGGGLATEAFFGQGTRLTVV.

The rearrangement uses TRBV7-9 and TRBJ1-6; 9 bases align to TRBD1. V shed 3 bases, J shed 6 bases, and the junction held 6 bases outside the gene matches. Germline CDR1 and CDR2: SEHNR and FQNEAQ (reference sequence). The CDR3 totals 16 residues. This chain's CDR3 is CASSFLGQGSNSPLHF. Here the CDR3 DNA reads TGTGCCAGCAGCTTTCTGGGACAGGGAAGTAATTCACCCCTCCACTTT.